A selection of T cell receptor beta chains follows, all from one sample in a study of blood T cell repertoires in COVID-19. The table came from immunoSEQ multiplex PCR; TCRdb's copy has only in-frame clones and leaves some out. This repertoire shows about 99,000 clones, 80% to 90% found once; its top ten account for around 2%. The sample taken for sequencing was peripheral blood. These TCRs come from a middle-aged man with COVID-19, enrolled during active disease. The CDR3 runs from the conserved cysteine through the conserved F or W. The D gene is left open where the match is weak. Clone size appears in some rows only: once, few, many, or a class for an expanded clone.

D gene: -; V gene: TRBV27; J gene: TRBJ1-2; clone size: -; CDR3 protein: CASSFRSNYGYTF; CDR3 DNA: TGTGCCAGCAGTTTCCGCAGTAACTATGGCTACACCTTC
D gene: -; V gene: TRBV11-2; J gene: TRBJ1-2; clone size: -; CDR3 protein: CASSSGEGYTF; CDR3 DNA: TGTGCCAGCAGCTCGGGGGAGGGCTACACCTTC
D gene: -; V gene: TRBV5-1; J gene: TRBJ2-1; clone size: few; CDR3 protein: CASSLAGSGQFF; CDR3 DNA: TGCGCCAGCAGCTTGGCAGGGTCTGGGCAGTTCTTC
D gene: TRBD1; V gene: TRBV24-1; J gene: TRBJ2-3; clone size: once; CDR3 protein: CATSEGQGRGGTQYF; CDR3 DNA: TGTGCCACCAGTGAGGGACAGGGGAGAGGAGGAACGCAGTATTTT
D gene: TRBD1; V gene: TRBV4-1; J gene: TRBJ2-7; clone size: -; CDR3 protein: CASSQGAGGLYEQYF; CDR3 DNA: TGCGCCAGCAGCCAAGGGGCAGGGGGCCTTTACGAGCAGTACTTC
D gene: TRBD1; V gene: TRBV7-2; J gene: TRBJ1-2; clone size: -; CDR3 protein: CASSSGTGVGYGYTF; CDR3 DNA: TGTGCCAGCAGCTCCGGGACAGGGGTAGGCTATGGCTACACCTTC
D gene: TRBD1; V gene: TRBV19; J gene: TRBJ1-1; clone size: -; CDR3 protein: CASSSQTGVTEAFF; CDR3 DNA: TGTGCCAGTAGTTCGCAAACAGGGGTGACTGAAGCTTTCTTT
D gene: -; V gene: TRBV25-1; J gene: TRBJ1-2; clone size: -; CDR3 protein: CASSDEGQGYYGYTF; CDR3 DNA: TGTGCCAGCAGTGATGAGGGTCAGGGGTACTATGGCTACACCTTC
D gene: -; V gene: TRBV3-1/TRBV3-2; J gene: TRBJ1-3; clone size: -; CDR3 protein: CASSQVLIYGQNSGNTIYF; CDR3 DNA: TGTGCCAGCAGCCAAGTTCTAATTTATGGACAGAACTCTGGAAACACCATATATTTT
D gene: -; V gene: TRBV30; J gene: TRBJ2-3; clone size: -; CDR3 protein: CAWQLGGSILGTDTQYF; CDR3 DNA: TGTGCCTGGCAACTAGGGGGATCGATTTTGGGCACAGATACGCAGTATTTT
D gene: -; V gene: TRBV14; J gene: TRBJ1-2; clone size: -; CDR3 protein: CASSSNRVLSGYTF; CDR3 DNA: TGTGCCAGCAGCTCTAACAGGGTCCTGAGCGGCTACACCTTC
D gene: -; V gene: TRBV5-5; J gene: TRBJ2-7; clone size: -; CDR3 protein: CASSLVEGWEQYF; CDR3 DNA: TGTGCCAGCAGCTTGGTGGAGGGTTGGGAGCAGTACTTC
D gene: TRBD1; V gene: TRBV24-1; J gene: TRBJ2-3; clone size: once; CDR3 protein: CATSDLNPDRVSTQYF; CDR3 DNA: TGTGCCACCAGTGATTTGAATCCGGACAGGGTCAGTACGCAGTATTTT
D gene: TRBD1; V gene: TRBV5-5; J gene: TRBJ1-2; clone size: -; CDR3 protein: CASSPGQAPNYGYTF; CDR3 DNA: TGTGCCAGCAGCCCCGGACAGGCGCCCAACTATGGCTACACCTTC
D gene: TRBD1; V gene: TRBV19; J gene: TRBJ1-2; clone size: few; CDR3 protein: CASSIVPGGALNGYTF; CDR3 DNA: TGTGCCAGTAGTATTGTGCCAGGGGGCGCATTGAATGGCTACACCTTC
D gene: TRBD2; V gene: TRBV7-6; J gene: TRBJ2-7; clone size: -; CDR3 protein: CASSLLRTSGYEQYF; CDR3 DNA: TGTGCCAGCAGCTTATTACGGACTAGCGGTTACGAGCAGTACTTC
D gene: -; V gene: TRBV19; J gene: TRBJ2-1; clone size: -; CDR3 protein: CASSTRTAYNEQFF; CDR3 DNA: TGTGCCAGTAGTACCAGGACAGCGTACAATGAGCAGTTCTTC
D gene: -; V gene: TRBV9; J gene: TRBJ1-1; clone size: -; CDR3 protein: CASSVEPGWNTEAFF; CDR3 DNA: TGTGCCAGCAGCGTAGAGCCAGGGTGGAACACTGAAGCTTTCTTT
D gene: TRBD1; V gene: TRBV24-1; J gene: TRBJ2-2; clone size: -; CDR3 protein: CATSDPRQGNPGELFF; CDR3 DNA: TGTGCCACCAGTGATCCCCGACAGGGCAACCCCGGGGAGCTGTTTTTT
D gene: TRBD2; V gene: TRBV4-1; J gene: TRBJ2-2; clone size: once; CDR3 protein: CASSLRTSGGTTGELFF; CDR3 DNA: TGCGCCAGCAGCCTGCGGACTAGCGGGGGGACCACCGGGGAGCTGTTTTTT
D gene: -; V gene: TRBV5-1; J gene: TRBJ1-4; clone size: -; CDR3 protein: CASSFLGADEKLFF; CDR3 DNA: TGCGCCAGCAGCTTTTTGGGGGCCGATGAAAAACTGTTTTTT
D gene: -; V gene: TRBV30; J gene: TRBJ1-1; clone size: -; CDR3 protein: CAWSTTGNTEAFF; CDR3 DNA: TGTGCCTGGAGTACCACCGGGAACACTGAAGCTTTCTTT
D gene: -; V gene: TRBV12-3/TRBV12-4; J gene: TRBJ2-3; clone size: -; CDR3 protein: CASYRGDTQYF; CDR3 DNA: TGTGCCAGCTATCGAGGGGATACGCAGTATTTT
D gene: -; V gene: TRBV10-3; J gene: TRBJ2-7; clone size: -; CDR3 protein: CAISDGRNSYEQYF; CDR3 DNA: TGTGCCATCAGTGATGGCAGGAACTCCTACGAGCAGTACTTC
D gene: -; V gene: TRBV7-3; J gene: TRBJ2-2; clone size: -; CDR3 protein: CASTNFNGVATTGELFF; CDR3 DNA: TGTGCCAGCACTAACTTTAATGGTGTAGCTACCACCGGGGAGCTGTTTTTT
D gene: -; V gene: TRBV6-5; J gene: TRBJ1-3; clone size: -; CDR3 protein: CASSQGYGNTIYF; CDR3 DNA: TGTGCCAGCAGTCAGGGTTACGGAAACACCATATATTTT
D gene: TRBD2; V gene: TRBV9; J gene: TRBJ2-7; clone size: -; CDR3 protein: CASSNPSSGSSYEQYF; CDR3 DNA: TGTGCCAGCAGCAACCCTTCTAGCGGGAGCTCCTACGAGCAGTACTTC
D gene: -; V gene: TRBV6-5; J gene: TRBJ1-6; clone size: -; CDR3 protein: CASSYDRSNSPLHF; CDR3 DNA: TGTGCCAGCAGTTATGACAGGTCTAATTCACCCCTCCACTTT
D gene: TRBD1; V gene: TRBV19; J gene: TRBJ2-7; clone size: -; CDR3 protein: CASSRTGAEQYF; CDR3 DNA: TGTGCCAGTAGTAGGACAGGGGCCGAGCAGTACTTC
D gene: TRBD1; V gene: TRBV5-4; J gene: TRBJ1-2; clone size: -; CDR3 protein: CASSLGGQNYGYTF; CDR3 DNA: TGTGCCAGCAGCTTGGGGGGACAGAATTATGGCTACACCTTC
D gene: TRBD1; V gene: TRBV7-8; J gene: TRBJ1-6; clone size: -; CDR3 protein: CASSLVGTGNNSPLHF; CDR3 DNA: TGTGCCAGCAGCTTAGTTGGGACAGGCAATAATTCACCCCTCCACTTT
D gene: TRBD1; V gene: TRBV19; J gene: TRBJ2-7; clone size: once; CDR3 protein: CASSDRQGYEQYF; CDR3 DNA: TGTGCCAGTAGTGATAGACAGGGTTACGAGCAGTACTTC
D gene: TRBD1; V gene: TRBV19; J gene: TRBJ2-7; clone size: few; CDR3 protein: CASSMTGTGGREQYF; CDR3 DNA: TGTGCCAGTAGTATGACGGGGACAGGAGGGCGGGAGCAGTACTTC
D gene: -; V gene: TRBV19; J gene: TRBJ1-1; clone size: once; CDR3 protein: CASSIMAGNTEAFF; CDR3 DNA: TGTGCCAGTAGTATAATGGCAGGGAACACTGAAGCTTTCTTT
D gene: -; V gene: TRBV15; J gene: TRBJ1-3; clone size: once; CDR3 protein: CATSRDRGTGNTIYF; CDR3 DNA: TGTGCCACCAGCAGAGACAGGGGAACTGGAAACACCATATATTTT
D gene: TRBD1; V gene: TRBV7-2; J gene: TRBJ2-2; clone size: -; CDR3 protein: CASSSPGQGRTGELFF; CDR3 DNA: TGTGCCAGCAGCTCACCGGGACAGGGGAGGACCGGGGAGCTGTTTTTT
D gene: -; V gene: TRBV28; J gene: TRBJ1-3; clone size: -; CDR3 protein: CASSSPSQGTGNTIYF; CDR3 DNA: TGTGCCAGCAGTTCCCCGTCCCAGGGAACTGGAAACACCATATATTTT
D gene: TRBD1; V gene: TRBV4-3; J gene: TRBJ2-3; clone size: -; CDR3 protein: CASSHRGLVNTQYF; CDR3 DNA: TGCGCCAGCAGCCACAGGGGGCTGGTAAATACGCAGTATTTT
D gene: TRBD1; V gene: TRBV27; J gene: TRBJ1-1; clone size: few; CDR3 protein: CASSPRQGMNTEAFF; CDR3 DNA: TGTGCCAGCAGTCCCCGACAGGGTATGAACACTGAAGCTTTCTTT
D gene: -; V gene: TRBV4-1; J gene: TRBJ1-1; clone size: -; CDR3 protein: CASSPIAGIDTEAFF; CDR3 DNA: TGCGCCAGCAGCCCGATTGCGGGGATCGACACTGAAGCTTTCTTT
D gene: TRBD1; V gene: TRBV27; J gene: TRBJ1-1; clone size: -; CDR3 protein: CASRDTGANAYEAFF; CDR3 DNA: TGTGCCAGCAGGGACACAGGGGCTAACGCCTATGAAGCTTTCTTT
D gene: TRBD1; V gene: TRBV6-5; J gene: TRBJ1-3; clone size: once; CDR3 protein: CASSPWDSGNTIYF; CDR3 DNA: TGTGCCAGCAGCCCATGGGACAGTGGAAACACCATATATTTT
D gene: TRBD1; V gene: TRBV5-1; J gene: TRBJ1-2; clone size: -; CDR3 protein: CASSLQGATGYTF; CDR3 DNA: TGCGCCAGCAGCTTGCAGGGGGCGACAGGCTACACCTTC
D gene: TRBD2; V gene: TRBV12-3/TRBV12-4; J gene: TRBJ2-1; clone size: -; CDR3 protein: CASRGLAEEQFF; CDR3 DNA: TGTGCCAGCAGAGGACTAGCGGAAGAGCAGTTCTTC
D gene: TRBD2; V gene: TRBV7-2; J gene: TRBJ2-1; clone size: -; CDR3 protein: CASSLEASGGGEQFF; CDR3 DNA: TGTGCCAGCAGCTTAGAGGCTAGCGGGGGCGGTGAGCAGTTCTTC
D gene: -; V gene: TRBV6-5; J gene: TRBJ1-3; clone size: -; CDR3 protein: CAKGVGNTIYF; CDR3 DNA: TGTGCAAAGGGGGTGGGAAACACCATATATTTT
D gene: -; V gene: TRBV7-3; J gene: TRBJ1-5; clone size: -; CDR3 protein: CASSKDNNQPQHF; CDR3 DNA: TGTGCCAGCAGTAAGGACAACAATCAGCCCCAGCATTTT
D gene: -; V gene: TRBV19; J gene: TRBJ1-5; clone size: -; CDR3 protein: CASSKQAVPQHF; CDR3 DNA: TGTGCCAGTAGTAAACAGGCGGTGCCCCAGCATTTT
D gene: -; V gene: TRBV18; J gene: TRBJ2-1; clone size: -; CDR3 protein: CASSPDQAGSYNEQFF; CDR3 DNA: TGTGCCAGCTCACCGGACCAGGCGGGGTCCTACAATGAGCAGTTCTTC
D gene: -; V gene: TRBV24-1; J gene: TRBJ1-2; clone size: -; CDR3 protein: CATSDANYGYTF; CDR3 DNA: TGTGCCACCAGTGATGCGAACTATGGCTACACCTTC
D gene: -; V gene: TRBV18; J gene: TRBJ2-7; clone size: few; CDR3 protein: CASSDSSYEQYF; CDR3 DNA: TGTGCCAGCTCGGACAGCTCCTACGAGCAGTACTTC
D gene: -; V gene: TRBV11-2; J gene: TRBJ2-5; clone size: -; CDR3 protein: CASSLGLALQETQYF; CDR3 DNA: TGTGCCAGCAGCTTAGGCCTAGCGCTCCAAGAGACCCAGTACTTC
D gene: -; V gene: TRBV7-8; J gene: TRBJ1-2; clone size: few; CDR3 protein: CASSLDSLYYGYTF; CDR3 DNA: TGTGCCAGCAGCTTAGACAGTTTGTACTATGGCTACACCTTC
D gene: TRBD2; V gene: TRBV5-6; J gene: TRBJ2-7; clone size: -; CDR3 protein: CASSQPGLAGGHYEQYF; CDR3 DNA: TGTGCCAGCAGCCAACCTGGACTAGCGGGGGGGCATTACGAGCAGTACTTC